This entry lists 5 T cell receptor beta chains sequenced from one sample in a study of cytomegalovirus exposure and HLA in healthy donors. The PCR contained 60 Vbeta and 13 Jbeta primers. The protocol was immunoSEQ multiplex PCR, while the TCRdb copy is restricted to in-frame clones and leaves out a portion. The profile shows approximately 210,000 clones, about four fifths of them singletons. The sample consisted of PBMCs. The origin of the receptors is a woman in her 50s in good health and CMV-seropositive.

The CDR3, as DNA: TGTGCCAGCAGCGTCGTGAGCGGGGTGGGCGCTTTCTTT. The encoded protein is CASSVVSGVGAFF. This chain connects TRBV9 to TRBJ1-1; D unresolved. The V end lost 2 bases, the J end lost 11 bases, and 16 bases lay between the germline ends. This CDR3 is built from 13 residues. Germline-derived CDR1 and CDR2 are SGDLS and YYNGEE.

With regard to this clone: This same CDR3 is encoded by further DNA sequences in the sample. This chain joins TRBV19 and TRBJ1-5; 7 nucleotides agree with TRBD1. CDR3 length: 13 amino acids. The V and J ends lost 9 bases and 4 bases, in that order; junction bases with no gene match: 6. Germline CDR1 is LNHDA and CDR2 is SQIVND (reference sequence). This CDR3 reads CASRDRGNQPQHF. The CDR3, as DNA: TGTGCCAGCCGGGACAGAGGGAATCAGCCCCAGCATTTT.

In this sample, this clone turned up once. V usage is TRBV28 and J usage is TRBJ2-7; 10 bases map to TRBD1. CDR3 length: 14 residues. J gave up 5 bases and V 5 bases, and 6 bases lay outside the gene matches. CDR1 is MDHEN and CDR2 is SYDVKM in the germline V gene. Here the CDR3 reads CASSQTGGPNEQYF. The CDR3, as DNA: TGTGCCAGCAGTCAGACAGGGGGCCCCAACGAGCAGTACTTC. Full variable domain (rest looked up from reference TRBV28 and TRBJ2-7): DVKVTQSSRYLVKRTGEKVFLECVQDMDHENMFWYRQDPGLGLRLIYFSYDVKMKEKGDIPEGYSVSREKKERFSLILESASTNQTSMYLCASSQTGGPNEQYFGPGTRLTVT.

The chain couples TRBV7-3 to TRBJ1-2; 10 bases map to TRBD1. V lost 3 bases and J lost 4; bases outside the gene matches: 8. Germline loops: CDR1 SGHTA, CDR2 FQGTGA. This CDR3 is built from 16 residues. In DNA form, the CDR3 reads TGTGCCAGCAGCTTGTCCGGGACAGGGGACCCCTATGGCTACACCTTC. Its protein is CASSLSGTGDPYGYTF.

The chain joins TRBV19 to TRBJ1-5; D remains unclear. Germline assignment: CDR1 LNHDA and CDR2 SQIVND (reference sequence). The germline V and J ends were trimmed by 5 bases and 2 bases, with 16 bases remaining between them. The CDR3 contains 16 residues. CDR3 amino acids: CASSLTNLARNQPQHF. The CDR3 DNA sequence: TGTGCCAGTAGTTTGACAAACTTAGCGCGCAATCAGCCCCAGCATTTT.